This T cell receptor (beta chain) was sequenced for a study of T cell responses to AZD1222 COVID-19 vaccine. Clones were sequenced by immunoSEQ multiplex PCR, and TCRdb holds only the in-frame ones, with some missing. The data contain over 120,000 clones, roughly 92% of them singletons. Germline CDR1 SGHNT, CDR2 YENEEA. This CDR3 is built from 16 residues. The ends were cut back, 1 base at V and 0 bases at J, with 11 bases in the middle. About this clone itself: Antigen unknown.

Study-wide findings and caveats: Only five or six AZD1222 recipients were seropositive at baseline. White British people made up most donors, females outnumbered males, and clonal diversity was possibly underestimated. Samples come after the peak T cell response, not at day 14.

V and J are TRBV11-3 and TRBJ2-3; possible D gene TRBD2, 6 bases. The source of this sequence is an adult in good health. The sample in question was peripheral blood, obtained on day 0 of AZD1222 vaccination. This CDR3 reads CASSLGPSASTDTQYF. DNA of the CDR3: TGTGCCAGCAGCTTAGGGCCTAGCGCTAGCACAGATACGCAGTATTTT.